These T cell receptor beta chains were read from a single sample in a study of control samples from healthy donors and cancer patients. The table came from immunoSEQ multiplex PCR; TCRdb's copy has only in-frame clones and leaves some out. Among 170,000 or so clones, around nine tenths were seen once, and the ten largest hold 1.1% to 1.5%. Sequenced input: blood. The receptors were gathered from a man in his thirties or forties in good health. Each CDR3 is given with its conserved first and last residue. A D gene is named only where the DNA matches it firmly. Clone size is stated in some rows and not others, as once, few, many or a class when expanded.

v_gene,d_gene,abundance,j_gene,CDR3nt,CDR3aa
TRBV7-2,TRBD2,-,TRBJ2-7,TGTGCCAGCAGCTTAGGTGGGGGGGGTTACGAGCAGTACTTC,CASSLGGGGYEQYF
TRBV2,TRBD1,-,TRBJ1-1,TGTGCCAGCAGTGAACCCGAGACAGGGCGCGCAGGGTACACTGAAGCTTTCTTT,CASSEPETGRAGYTEAFF
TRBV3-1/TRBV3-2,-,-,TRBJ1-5,TGTGCCAGCAGCCCCAACGCCGCAGGGAATCAGCCCCAGCATTTT,CASSPNAAGNQPQHF
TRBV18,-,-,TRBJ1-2,TGTGCCAGCTCACGGGACCGGAAGCCGGAGGCGTATGGCTACACCTTC,CASSRDRKPEAYGYTF
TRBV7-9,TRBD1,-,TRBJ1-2,TGTGCCAGCAGCCTGGGGACAGGGAGGAATGGCTACACCTTC,CASSLGTGRNGYTF
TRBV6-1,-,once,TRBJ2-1,TGTGCCAGCAGTGAATACGAGGTTAGATACAATGAGCAGTTCTTC,CASSEYEVRYNEQFF
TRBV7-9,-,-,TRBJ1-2,TGTGCCAGCAGCTTAGCATTGAGAGGGAGGAACGATGGCTACACCTTC,CASSLALRGRNDGYTF
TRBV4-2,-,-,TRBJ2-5,TGTGCCAGCAGCCACGACAGAGGGTCCCAAGAGACCCAGTACTTC,CASSHDRGSQETQYF
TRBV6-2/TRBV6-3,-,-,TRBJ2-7,TGTGCCAGCAGTCGACAGGAAAGCTACGAGCAGTACTTC,CASSRQESYEQYF
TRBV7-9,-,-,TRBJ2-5,TGTGCCAGCAGCTTTGGCGGCGGAGGTCCAGAGACCCAGTACTTC,CASSFGGGGPETQYF
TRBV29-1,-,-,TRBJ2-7,TGCAGCGTCCGGGATCCAAGCCCCGACGAGCAGTACTTC,CSVRDPSPDEQYF
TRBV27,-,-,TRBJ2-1,TGTGCCAGCAGTCAATTCGGGGCACCCAATTACAATGAGCAGTTCTTC,CASSQFGAPNYNEQFF
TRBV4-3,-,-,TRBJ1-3,TGCGCCAGCAGCCAGGGACACGGAAACACCATATATTTT,CASSQGHGNTIYF
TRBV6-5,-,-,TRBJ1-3,TGTGCCAGCAGTTCCGGACAGATCTCTGGAAACACCATATATTTT,CASSSGQISGNTIYF
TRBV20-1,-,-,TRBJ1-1,TGCAGTGCTCGAGATACAGGGAAAGCTTTCTTT,CSARDTGKAFF
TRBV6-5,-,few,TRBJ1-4,TGTGCCAGCAGTTACAAGGCCACCGGGGGAAAACTGTTTTTT,CASSYKATGGKLFF
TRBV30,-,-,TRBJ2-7,TGTGCCTGTTTCTCTACATTGCAGCCCTACGAGCAGTACTTC,CACFSTLQPYEQYF
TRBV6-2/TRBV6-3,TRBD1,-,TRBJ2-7,TGTGCCAGCAGTTACATGGGGACAGGGGGCTACGAGCAGTACTTC,CASSYMGTGGYEQYF
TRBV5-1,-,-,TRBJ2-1,TGCGCCAGCAGCCTATCGACAGAGTACAATGAGCAGTTCTTC,CASSLSTEYNEQFF
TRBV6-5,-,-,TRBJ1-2,TGTGCCAGCAGTCACTGGAGGGTAGGCTACCTTTATGGCTACACCTTC,CASSHWRVGYLYGYTF
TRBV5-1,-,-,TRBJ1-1,TGCGCCAGCAGCTTGGCCCCGGGGAACACTGAAGCTTTCTTT,CASSLAPGNTEAFF
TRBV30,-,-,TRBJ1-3,TGTGCCTGGAAGGGGGGAGTAGACACCATATATTTT,CAWKGGVDTIYF
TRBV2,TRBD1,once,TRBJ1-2,TGTGCCAGCAGTGCCGGGACAGGGATCTATGGCTACACCTTC,CASSAGTGIYGYTF
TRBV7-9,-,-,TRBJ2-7,TGTGCCACGAACGGCGGGAACTCCTACGAGCAGTACTTC,CATNGGNSYEQYF
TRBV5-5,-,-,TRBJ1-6,TGTGCCAGCAGCTTTTACGGGACTTCGGGTTCACCCCTCCACTTT,CASSFYGTSGSPLHF
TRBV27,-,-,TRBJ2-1,TGTGCCAGCAGCGCCCCCGGGTCCAAACCCAATGAGCAGTTCTTC,CASSAPGSKPNEQFF
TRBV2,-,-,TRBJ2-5,TGTGCCACTCAGGGGCAGGGCAGGGAGACCCAGTACTTC,CATQGQGRETQYF
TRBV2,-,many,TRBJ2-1,TGTGCCAGCAGTTCGACTACAACTCTTCCCAATGAGCAGTTCTTC,CASSSTTTLPNEQFF
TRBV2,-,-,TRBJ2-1,TGTGCCAGCAGTGAGGCAGGGAGCTCCTACAATGAGCAGTTCTTC,CASSEAGSSYNEQFF
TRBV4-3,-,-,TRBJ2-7,TGCGCCAGCAGCCAAGAAGCAGGACTCGACGGGGGAGAGCAGTACTTC,CASSQEAGLDGGEQYF
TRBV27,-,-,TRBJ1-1,TGTGCCAGCAGTTTACAGGGTCTGAACACTGAAGCTTTCTTT,CASSLQGLNTEAFF
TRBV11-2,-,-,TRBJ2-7,TGTGCCTGGGGGGGGGCAGGGAGCCTATCCAACGAGCAGTACTTC,CAWGGAGSLSNEQYF
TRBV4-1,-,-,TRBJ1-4,TGCGCCAGCAGCCAAGGTTCCTGGGAGGAAAAACTGTTTTTT,CASSQGSWEEKLFF
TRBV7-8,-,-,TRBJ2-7,TGTGCCAGCAGCTTACAAGGGTCCAACGAGCAGTACTTC,CASSLQGSNEQYF
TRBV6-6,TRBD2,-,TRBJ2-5,TGTGCCAGCAGTCCTACTGCCCTAGCGGGGAGCCAAGAGACCCAGTACTTC,CASSPTALAGSQETQYF
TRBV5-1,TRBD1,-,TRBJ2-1,TGCGCCAGCAGCCCCTGGGGAAACCGGGACAGAACTGATGAGCAGTTCTTC,CASSPWGNRDRTDEQFF
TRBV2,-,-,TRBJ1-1,TGTGCCAGCAGTGGAGGGGTGAACACTGAAGCTTTCTTT,CASSGGVNTEAFF
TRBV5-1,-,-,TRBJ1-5,TGCGCCAGCAGCTCTGGGGGCAATCAGCCCCAGCATTTT,CASSSGGNQPQHF
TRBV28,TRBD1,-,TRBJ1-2,TGTGCCAGCAGTTTAGGGCGACAGGGGGCAGGAGGCTACACCTTC,CASSLGRQGAGGYTF